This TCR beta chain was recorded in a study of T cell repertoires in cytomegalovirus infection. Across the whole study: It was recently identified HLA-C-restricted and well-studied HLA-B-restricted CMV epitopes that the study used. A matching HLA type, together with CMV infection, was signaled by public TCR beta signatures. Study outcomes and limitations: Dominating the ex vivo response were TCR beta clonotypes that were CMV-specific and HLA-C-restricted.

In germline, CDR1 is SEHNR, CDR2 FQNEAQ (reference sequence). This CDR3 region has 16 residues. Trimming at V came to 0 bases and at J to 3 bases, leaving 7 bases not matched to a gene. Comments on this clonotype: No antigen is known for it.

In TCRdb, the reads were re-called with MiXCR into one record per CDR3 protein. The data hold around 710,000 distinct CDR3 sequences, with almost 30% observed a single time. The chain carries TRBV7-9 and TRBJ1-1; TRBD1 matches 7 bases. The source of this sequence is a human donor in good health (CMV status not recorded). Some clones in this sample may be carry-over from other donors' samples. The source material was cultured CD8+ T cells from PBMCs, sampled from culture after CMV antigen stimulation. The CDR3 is CASSLAEGAGDTEAFF. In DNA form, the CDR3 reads TGTGCCAGCAGCTTAGCGGAGGGGGCGGGTGACACTGAAGCTTTCTTT.